The 10 T cell receptor beta chains reported below all come from one sample, sequenced in a study of cytomegalovirus exposure and HLA in healthy donors. Generated by immunoSEQ multiplex PCR, the TCRdb table keeps only in-frame clones and is missing some. The sample records fewer than 85,000 clones, roughly 89% being singletons. Material for sequencing was PBMCs. The receptors derive from a woman aged 18-30 years in good health and CMV-seropositive.

This clone was seen once. The chain combines TRBV5-1 with TRBJ2-4, with 8 positions matching TRBD1. This CDR3 has 14 residues. Germline values: CDR1 SGHRS, CDR2 YFSETQ. After removal of 4 bases from V and 8 bases from J, the junction contained 8 bases not matched to a gene. The CDR3 sequence is CASSLQGERDIQYF. In nucleotides, the CDR3 is TGCGCCAGCAGCCTACAGGGGGAAAGGGACATTCAGTACTTC.

The chain employs TRBV5-4 and TRBJ2-4; TRBD1 matches at 10 bases. CDR1 is SGHNT, CDR2 YYREEE, per germline (reference sequence). Trimming at V came to 0 bases and at J to 2 bases, leaving 5 bases not matched to a gene. This CDR3 is 17 amino acids long. The CDR3 DNA is TGTGCCAGCAGCTTGGGGCCGGGACAGGGGACCAAAAACATTCAGTACTTC. This codes for CASSLGPGQGTKNIQYF.

The J gene is TRBJ2-2, the V gene TRBV7-6, with a possible D match to TRBD2 (6 bases). The CDR3 totals 13 residues. Trimming stripped 5 bases from V and 6 bases from J, with 10 bases between. Germline values: CDR1 SGHVS, CDR2 FNYEAQ. This chain's CDR3 is CASSQTRAGELFF. Written as DNA, the CDR3 is TGTGCCAGCAGCCAGACTAGAGCCGGGGAGCTGTTTTTT.

For the CDR3, the DNA is TGTGCCAGCAGCCCCAGGAACAGGGGCTACGAGCAGTACTTC. The encoded protein is CASSPRNRGYEQYF. V and J are TRBV4-2 and TRBJ2-7, with 7 nucleotides matching TRBD1. Germline-derived CDR1 and CDR2 are LGHNA and YNFKEQ. The CDR3 spans 14 residues. J gave up 3 bases and V 4 bases, and 6 bases lay outside the gene matches.

This chain connects TRBV5-6 to TRBJ2-5; D perhaps matches TRBD1 (6 bases). V was cut by 3 bases and J by 0 bases, with 12 bases left in between. Germline V lookup: CDR1 SGHDT, CDR2 YYEEEE. The CDR3 is 15 amino acids. Here the CDR3 DNA reads TGTGCCAGCAGCTCCAGGGACATTTACCAAGAGACCCAGTACTTC. Its translation is CASSSRDIYQETQYF.

V usage is TRBV7-9 and J usage is TRBJ2-7, with 9 bases aligning to TRBD1. Germline V gene data show CDR1 as SEHNR and CDR2 as FQNEAQ (reference sequence). Trimming cost V 2 bases and J 3 bases; bases outside gene matches: 5. This CDR3 region has 15 residues. DNA of the CDR3: TGTGCCAGCAGCTTATTGGGACAGGGTTTCTACGAGCAGTACTTC. Protein: CASSLLGQGFYEQYF.

The V gene is TRBV28, the J gene TRBJ2-7, with D hard to call. V was trimmed by 5 bases and J by 4 bases, leaving 18 bases between them. The CDR3 runs 15 residues. Looked up from germline, CDR1 is MDHEN and CDR2 is SYDVKM. CDR3 in amino acids: CASSTHTDNPYEQYF. As DNA, the CDR3 is TGTGCCAGCAGTACCCATACAGACAATCCGTACGAGCAGTACTTC.

The rearrangement links TRBV19 to TRBJ2-7; 8 bases fit TRBD1. Per germline, CDR1 LNHDA and CDR2 SQIVND (reference sequence). This CDR3 contains 15 residues. The V and J ends lost 3 bases and 5 bases, in that order; junction bases with no gene match: 9. CDR3 nucleotides: TGTGCCAGTAGTATTGACGTGACAGGGGTCGACGAGCAGTACTTC. It is translated as CASSIDVTGVDEQYF.

The V call is TRBV10-1, the J call TRBJ2-2; D gene ambiguous. The germline V and J ends were trimmed by 8 bases and 1 base, with 8 bases remaining between them. CDR1 is WNHNN and CDR2 is SYGVQD in the germline V gene (reference sequence). This CDR3 contains 13 residues. The CDR3 nucleotides read TGCGCCAGCCGATCGGGGAACACCGGGGAGCTGTTTTTT. This encodes CASRSGNTGELFF.

The chain combines TRBV7-9 with TRBJ1-2, with 7 positions matching TRBD1. This CDR3 has 17 residues. The trim removed 3 bases at V and 2 bases at J, leaving 12 bases unmatched. Germline CDR1 and CDR2: SEHNR and FQNEAQ (reference sequence). The CDR3 spells CASSFHLLRDRNYGYTF. CDR3 DNA: TGTGCCAGCAGCTTCCATTTATTACGGGACAGAAACTATGGCTACACCTTC.